This T cell receptor (beta chain) was recorded in a study of naive and memory T cell subsets. General observations from the study: A few larger clonotypes appeared in naive repertoires, especially CD8, possibly memory cells re-expressing CD45RA.

Both TRBC1 and TRBC2 were covered by a beta constant-region primer of two equimolar oligonucleotides. Four rounds of PCR amplified the ligated cDNA using nested alpha and beta constant-region primers plus SP2. MiXCR, applied by TCRdb to the UMI-ligation and nested PCR reads, yields one record per CDR3 protein. The data show about 150,000 distinct CDR3 sequences, 20% to 25% seen once. In regard to this clonotype: Its specificity is not known.

The CDR3 totals 18 residues. V lost 1 base, J lost 0 bases, and 16 bases lay in between. From germline, CDR1 is KGHSY and CDR2 FQNENV. After the first PCR, alpha and beta chain libraries were processed separately. The chain couples TRBV16 to TRBJ1-5; TRBD1 is a possible D gene (6 bases). The clonotype originates from a human donor in good health. Sequenced sample: naive CD4+ T cells from blood. DNA of the CDR3: TGTGCCAGCAGCCAATGGGGACACTGGGGGAGTAGCAATCAGCCCCAGCATTTT. It is translated as CASSQWGHWGSSNQPQHF.